What follows are 21 T cell receptor beta chains derived from one specimen sequenced in a study of blood T cell repertoires in COVID-19. Clones were sequenced by immunoSEQ multiplex PCR, and TCRdb holds only the in-frame ones, with some missing. Of some 150,000 clones detected, about 87% appear once; the ten largest clones hold over 0.8%. Sequencing was carried out using peripheral blood. The receptor source for this set is a woman between 45 and 60 years old with acute or convalescent COVID-19.

The chain has TRBV27 and TRBJ2-3; 8 nucleotides align to TRBD1. The CDR3 totals 16 residues. Germline CDR1 and CDR2: MNHEY and SMNVEV (reference sequence). J lost 1 base, V lost 2 bases, and 5 bases had no gene match. The CDR3 loop is CASSLRGQGGTDTQYF. The CDR3, as DNA: TGTGCCAGCAGTTTACGCGGACAGGGTGGCACAGATACGCAGTATTTT.

The rearrangement uses TRBV29-1 and TRBJ2-2; TRBD1 might be the D (7 bases). The CDR3 runs to 13 residues. V was clipped by 4 bases and J by 7 bases, with 13 bases between them. Germline lookup yields CDR1 SQVTM and CDR2 ANQGSEA. CDR3 sequence reads: CSVGQGGGGELFF. CDR3 nucleotides: TGCAGCGTTGGCCAGGGGGGAGGCGGGGAGCTGTTTTTT.

V gene TRBV25-1 combines with J gene TRBJ1-1, with D hard to call. The CDR3 spans 13 residues. Trimming removed 4 bases at V and 0 bases at J, with 6 bases between. Per the germline V gene, CDR1 is MGHDK and CDR2 is SYGVNS. CDR3 bases: TGTGCCAGCAGTGCAGGATTGAACACTGAAGCTTTCTTT. Translated, it gives CASSAGLNTEAFF. The entire variable domain, with the rest obtained from reference TRBV25-1 and TRBJ1-1, is as follows: EADIYQTPRYLVIGTGKKITLECSQTMGHDKMYWYQQDPGMELHLIHYSYGVNSTEKGDLSSESTVSRIRTEHFPLTLESARPSHTSQYLCASSAGLNTEAFFGQGTRLTVV.

The chain uses TRBV30 and TRBJ1-1; D is uncertain. The length of the CDR3 is 13 residues. V was trimmed by 8 bases and J by 0 bases, leaving 13 bases between them. CDR1 and CDR2 (germline): GTSNPN, SVGIG (reference sequence). The CDR3 reads CALTTGLNTEAFF. CDR3 sequence (DNA): TGTGCCCTGACGACTGGCCTGAACACTGAAGCTTTCTTT.

The chain uses TRBV29-1 and TRBJ2-1; D gene ambiguous. The CDR3 is 13 residues long. Looked up from germline, CDR1 is SQVTM and CDR2 is ANQGSEA. V was trimmed by 2 bases and J by 8 bases, leaving 13 bases between them. The CDR3 loop is CSVERSKPDEQFF. CDR3 bases: TGCAGCGTTGAACGGTCCAAGCCCGATGAGCAGTTCTTC.

The chain combines TRBV4-2 with TRBJ1-3; the D gene is possibly TRBD1 (6 bases). Trimming took 3 bases from V and 0 from J, leaving 9 bases between them. CDR3 size: 15 residues. Germline lookup yields CDR1 LGHNA and CDR2 YNFKEQ. The CDR3, as DNA: TGTGCCAGCAGCCAGGACAGAAACTCTGGAAACACCATATATTTT. Translating it yields CASSQDRNSGNTIYF.

V is TRBV5-6 and J is TRBJ2-4, with a weak D call TRBD2 (6 bases). Germline V gene lookup returns CDR1 SGHDT and CDR2 YYEEEE. The CDR3 is 15 amino acids. Trimming shortened V by 2 bases and J by 0 bases, and 9 bases separated the two germline ends. This chain's CDR3 is CASSFWGLAKNIQYF. The CDR3, as DNA: TGTGCCAGCAGCTTCTGGGGACTAGCCAAAAACATTCAGTACTTC.

The chain uses TRBV20-1 and TRBJ2-7; weak D call: TRBD2 (6 bases). This CDR3 is 13 amino acids long. The germline CDR1 and CDR2 sequences are DFQATT and SNEGSKA (reference sequence). V was trimmed by 3 bases and J by 3 bases, leaving 12 bases between them. DNA of the CDR3: TGCAGTGCTAGTCCTCCGGGGGTCTACGAGCAGTACTTC. Encoded protein: CSASPPGVYEQYF.

The J gene is TRBJ2-7, the V gene TRBV30, with 8 bases that match TRBD1. CDR3 length: 15 amino acids. Germline loops: CDR1 GTSNPN, CDR2 SVGIG (reference sequence). The junction had 16 bases not matched to a gene; V was cut back by 3 bases and J by 9 bases. CDR3 DNA sequence: TGTGCCTGGAGCTACCCGCAGGGGGCCCCTAGGGTGCAGTACTTC. Encoded protein: CAWSYPQGAPRVQYF.

The chain recombines TRBV4-2 with TRBJ2-3; unclear D gene. CDR1 and CDR2 from the germline V gene are LGHNA and YNFKEQ. The CDR3 extends over 15 amino acids. V lost 5 bases and J lost 0, with 12 bases in between. The CDR3 sequence is CASSFRSESTDTQYF. The CDR3 DNA reads as TGTGCCAGCAGCTTCCGAAGCGAGAGCACAGATACGCAGTATTTT.

By proportion, this clone is medium-sized. The chain joins TRBV5-5 to TRBJ1-3; 7 nucleotides line up with TRBD1. Per the germline V gene, CDR1 is SGHKS and CDR2 is YYEKEE (reference sequence). CDR3 length: 17 amino acids. J gave up 2 bases and V 7 bases, and 15 bases lay outside the gene matches. The CDR3 protein is CASGLSGQIFAGNTIYF. The CDR3 DNA reads TGTGCCAGCGGGCTTTCGGGACAGATATTTGCTGGAAACACCATATATTTT.

The chain is built from TRBV9 and TRBJ1-2; no clear D. V was clipped by 1 base and J by 4 bases, with 11 bases between them. The CDR3 has 14 residues. CDR1 SGDLS and CDR2 YYNGEE come from the germline V gene. The CDR3 loop is CASSVNTRGYGYTF. In DNA form, the CDR3 reads TGTGCCAGCAGCGTAAATACCCGAGGCTATGGCTACACCTTC.

The chain recombines TRBV19 with TRBJ2-3, with 12 nucleotides matching TRBD2. Germline CDR1 LNHDA, CDR2 SQIVND (reference sequence). The CDR3 runs 17 residues. J lost 1 base, V lost 3 bases, and 5 bases had no gene match. CDR3 protein: CASSITSGRTGTDTQYF. CDR3 DNA sequence: TGTGCCAGTAGTATCACTAGCGGGAGGACGGGCACAGATACGCAGTATTTT.

This sequence joins TRBV5-4 and TRBJ1-1, with D hard to call. V was cut by 0 bases and J by 6 bases, with 9 bases left in between. The CDR3 runs to 13 residues. Germline loops: CDR1 SGHNT, CDR2 YYREEE (reference sequence). The CDR3 DNA sequence: TGTGCCAGCAGCTTGGAGTGGTCAGCTGAAGCTTTCTTT. As protein: CASSLEWSAEAFF. Based on the CDR3 plus reference TRBV5-4 and TRBJ1-1, the full variable domain is ETGVTQSPTHLIKTRGQQVTLRCSSQSGHNTVSWYQQALGQGPQFIFQYYREEENGRGNFPPRFSGLQFPNYSSELNVNALELDDSALYLCASSLEWSAEAFFGQGTRLTVV.

The genes are TRBV5-1 and TRBJ2-1; 8 bases map to TRBD2. From germline, CDR1 is SGHRS and CDR2 YFSETQ. Trimming cost V 3 bases and J 4 bases; bases outside gene matches: 3. CDR3 length: 14 amino acids. The CDR3 sequence is CASSSGLEYNEQFF. The CDR3 region has the DNA TGCGCCAGCAGCTCGGGACTAGAGTACAATGAGCAGTTCTTC.

DNA for the CDR3: TGTGCCTGGGCGGGAGGGGACCTCCTCCACTTT. The encoded protein is CAWAGGDLLHF. The chain combines TRBV30 with TRBJ1-6; D possibly corresponds to TRBD1 (5 bases). This CDR3 is built from 11 residues. Between the trimmed V and J ends, which lost 5 bases and 15 bases, there was a span of 14 bases. Germline loops: CDR1 GTSNPN, CDR2 SVGIG (reference sequence).

The chain is built from TRBV2 and TRBJ2-7, with TRBD1 identical over 9 bases. The J segment lost 6 bases and the V segment lost 5 bases, leaving 8 bases of the junction unmatched. The CDR3 has 14 amino acids. The germline gives CDR1 SNHLY, CDR2 FYNNEI. CDR3 sequence: CASSPGTGSVEQYF. CDR3 DNA: TGTGCCAGCAGTCCAGGGACAGGGAGTGTCGAGCAGTACTTC. The variable domain in full, completed from reference TRBV2 and TRBJ2-7, reads EPEVTQTPSHQVTQMGQEVILRCVPISNHLYFYWYRQILGQKVEFLVSFYNNEISEKSEIFDDQFSVERPDGSNFTLKIRSTKLEDSAMYFCASSPGTGSVEQYFGPGTRLTVT.

The CDR3 DNA reads TGTGCCAGCAGTGAAGGGGCGGGGGGCACAGATACGCAGTATTTT. This gives the protein CASSEGAGGTDTQYF. The J gene is TRBJ2-3, the V gene TRBV2; 7 positions match TRBD2. The CDR3 spans 15 residues. CDR1 and CDR2 from the germline V gene are SNHLY and FYNNEI. V lost 1 base, J lost 1 base, and 2 bases stayed unmatched.

The chain links TRBV19 to TRBJ1-6; D may be TRBD1 (6 bases). The CDR3 covers 15 residues. The V end was cut by 10 bases, the J end by 0 bases, with 13 bases between. Germline assignment: CDR1 LNHDA and CDR2 SQIVND (reference sequence). As DNA, the CDR3 is TGTGCCACCCAGTTGGGGGCCTCCTATAATTCACCCCTCCACTTT. Amino acids: CATQLGASYNSPLHF. Full variable domain (rest looked up from reference TRBV19 and TRBJ1-6): DGGITQSPKYLFRKEGQNVTLSCEQNLNHDAMYWYRQDPGQGLRLIYYSQIVNDFQKGDIAEGYSVSREKKESFPLTVTSAQKNPTAFYLCATQLGASYNSPLHFGNGTRLTVT.

The V and J genes are TRBV5-4 and TRBJ2-2; possibly TRBD1 for D (5 bases). Germline V gene data show CDR1 as SGHNT and CDR2 as YYREEE (reference sequence). The CDR3 consists of 14 residues. V was clipped by 7 bases and J by 5 bases, with 15 bases between them. The CDR3 loop reads CASGQGGGTGELFF. DNA of the CDR3: TGTGCCAGCGGGCAGGGCGGTGGTACCGGGGAGCTGTTTTTT.

This chain connects TRBV9 to TRBJ2-1, with 7 bases aligning to TRBD2. V lost 0 bases, J lost 3 bases, and 6 bases stayed unmatched. Germline V gene lookup returns CDR1 SGDLS and CDR2 YYNGEE. CDR3 length: 16 amino acids. The CDR3 loop is CASSVGSSGRYNEQFF. In DNA form, the CDR3 reads TGTGCCAGCAGCGTAGGGTCTAGCGGACGCTACAATGAGCAGTTCTTC.